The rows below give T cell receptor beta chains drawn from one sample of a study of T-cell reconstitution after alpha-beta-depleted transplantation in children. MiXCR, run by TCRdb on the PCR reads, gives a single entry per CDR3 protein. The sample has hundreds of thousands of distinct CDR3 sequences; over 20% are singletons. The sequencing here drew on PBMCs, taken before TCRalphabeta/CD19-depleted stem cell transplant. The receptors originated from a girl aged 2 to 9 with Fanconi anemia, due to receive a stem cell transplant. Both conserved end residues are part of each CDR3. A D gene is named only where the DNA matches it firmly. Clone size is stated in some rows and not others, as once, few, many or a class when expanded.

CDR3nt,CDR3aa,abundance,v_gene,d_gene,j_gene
TGCAGTGCTAGAGCTGGCAGGAGATCGGAAGAGCAGTACTTC,CSARAGRRSEEQYF,.,TRBV20-1,.,TRBJ2-7
TGCAGCGTTCTAGCGGGAGTCCTCACAGATACGCAGTATTTT,CSVLAGVLTDTQYF,many,TRBV29-1,TRBD2,TRBJ2-3
TGCAGTGCTAAAGGGCAGATCACAGATACGCAGTATTTT,CSAKGQITDTQYF,.,TRBV20-1,.,TRBJ2-3
TGCAGTGCTATAACCGGGACAAACAATGAGCAGTTCTTC,CSAITGTNNEQFF,few,TRBV20-1,.,TRBJ2-1
TGCAGCGTAGGACTACCCCAAGAGACCCAGTACTTC,CSVGLPQETQYF,.,TRBV29-1,.,TRBJ2-5
TGTGCCAGCAGTGAAGGGACAGGGATCTACGAGCAGTACTTC,CASSEGTGIYEQYF,few,TRBV25-1,TRBD1,TRBJ2-7
TGCGCCAGCGGAGGGACAGAGAACACCGGGGAGCTGTTTTTT,CASGGTENTGELFF,few,TRBV5-1,.,TRBJ2-2
TGTGCCAGCAGCCAAGTAGGGGGGACGCCCTACGAGCAGTACTTC,CASSQVGGTPYEQYF,few,TRBV4-2,.,TRBJ2-7
TGCAGCGTGAAGCAGGGGGGAACTGAAGCTTTCTTT,CSVKQGGTEAFF,.,TRBV29-1,TRBD1,TRBJ1-1
TGCAGTGCTAGCCCGGACGGCACCGGGGAGCTGTTTTTT,CSASPDGTGELFF,.,TRBV20-1,.,TRBJ2-2
TGTGCCAGCAGCCCCGGACAGGAGGTTGGGGGCTACACCTTC,CASSPGQEVGGYTF,many,TRBV6-4,TRBD1,TRBJ1-2
TGCAGCGTTGAAGGGTACAATGAGCAGTTCTTC,CSVEGYNEQFF,many,TRBV29-1,.,TRBJ2-1
TGTGCCAGCTCACCACTTGCTGGACTAGCGGGAGCCTACGAGCAGTACTTC,CASSPLAGLAGAYEQYF,.,TRBV18,TRBD2,TRBJ2-7
TGTGCCAGCAGTGTGCAGTACCCCGGCACAGATACGCAGTATTTT,CASSVQYPGTDTQYF,many,TRBV6-1,.,TRBJ2-3
TGCAGCGTTGACCTCCCGGGACTAGCGGGGGCCCAGTACTTC,CSVDLPGLAGAQYF,many,TRBV29-1,TRBD2,TRBJ2-5
TGCAGTGCTAGCGGGGGAGCCCAAGAGACCCAGTACTTC,CSASGGAQETQYF,many,TRBV20-1,.,TRBJ2-5
TGTGCCAGCAGCTTATTTTTTGCCGATAATGAGCAGTTCTTC,CASSLFFADNEQFF,many,TRBV7-9,.,TRBJ2-1
TGCAGTGCTAGAGATCCGGGGGCTTCGTCTTCACCCCTCCACTTT,CSARDPGASSSPLHF,many,TRBV20-1,.,TRBJ1-6
TGTGCCAGCAGCTTAACAGAACCCCTCTACGAGCAGTACTTC,CASSLTEPLYEQYF,few,TRBV7-9,.,TRBJ2-7
TGTGCCAGCAGTTTAGGGGGGGGACCTCAAGAGACCCAGTACTTC,CASSLGGGPQETQYF,many,TRBV12-3/TRBV12-4,TRBD2,TRBJ2-5
TGTGCCAGCCGGGGGGGTACGCAGTATTTT,CASRGGTQYF,few,TRBV28,TRBD2,TRBJ2-3
TGTGCCACCAGCAGAGATATCGAGAACTACAATGAGCAGTTCTTC,CATSRDIENYNEQFF,few,TRBV15,.,TRBJ2-1
TGCAGCGTCACCTTGGGGGAAAAACTGTTTTTT,CSVTLGEKLFF,many,TRBV29-1,.,TRBJ1-4
TGTGCCATTAGGGACCGGACGGCTAGCACAGATACGCAGTATTTT,CAIRDRTASTDTQYF,many,TRBV10-3,.,TRBJ2-3
TGCAGTGTTACACCAGCGACAGGAGTAAACACTGAAGCTTTCTTT,CSVTPATGVNTEAFF,few,TRBV20-1,.,TRBJ1-1
TGTGCCAGCAGAAGACTAGCGTTGGCAGATACGCAGTATTTT,CASRRLALADTQYF,.,TRBV2,TRBD2,TRBJ2-3
TGTGCCAGCAACCTAGCGTGGTCCTACGAGCAGTACTTC,CASNLAWSYEQYF,.,TRBV6-2/TRBV6-3,.,TRBJ2-7
TGCGCCAGCAGCTTGGCCGAGGGAGTAGTGGCAGAAGCTTTCTTT,CASSLAEGVVAEAFF,.,TRBV5-1,.,TRBJ1-1
TGCGCCAGCAGCCTGGACAGAGACGAGCAGTACTTC,CASSLDRDEQYF,many,TRBV5-1,.,TRBJ2-7
TGTGCCAGCAGTTTATCAGTGATATCCTACGAGCAGTACTTC,CASSLSVISYEQYF,once,TRBV27,.,TRBJ2-7
TGTGCCAGCAGTTTCAGGCTCTCCTACGAGCAGTACTTC,CASSFRLSYEQYF,few,TRBV12-3/TRBV12-4,.,TRBJ2-7
TGTGCCAGCAGCCCGGACAGAAATCCAGAAAAACTGTTTTTT,CASSPDRNPEKLFF,many,TRBV7-7,.,TRBJ1-4
TGTGCCAGCAGCTTAATGGACCCAGATACGCAGTATTTT,CASSLMDPDTQYF,many,TRBV7-2,.,TRBJ2-3
TGTGCCAGCAGCGTTTGGGCTGGGCTCACAGATACGCAGTATTTT,CASSVWAGLTDTQYF,many,TRBV9,.,TRBJ2-3
TGTGCCAGCAAAAGGGCTGAAGCTTTCTTT,CASKRAEAFF,many,TRBV28,.,TRBJ1-1
TGCGCCAGCAGTGAGTCGAGAATAGCGGGAGTTTCCGGGGAGCTGTTTTTT,CASSESRIAGVSGELFF,.,TRBV10-2,TRBD2,TRBJ2-2
TGTGCCAGCAGCCAAAGGTTAGCGGTCTCCTACGAGCAGTACTTC,CASSQRLAVSYEQYF,.,TRBV4-2,.,TRBJ2-7
TGCAGTGCAACTGGACGGAGCTATGGCTACACCTTC,CSATGRSYGYTF,.,TRBV20-1,.,TRBJ1-2
TGTGCCAGCAGAGGGACAGGGGTTTACAATGAGCAGTTCTTC,CASRGTGVYNEQFF,.,TRBV6-1,TRBD1,TRBJ2-1